These 20 T cell receptor beta chains were sequenced from one sample in a study of regulatory T cells in long-lasting Graves disease. Time point noted: persistent/refractory GD, antithyroid drugs over 5 years with positive TRAb. RNA from PBMCs was the source of the TCR library. Building the TCR beta libraries relied on iRepertoire HTBI primers, and CDR3 regions underwent Arm-PCR. TCRdb re-derived calls from the multiplex PCR reads in MiXCR, one entry per CDR3 protein. The sample shows around 510,000 distinct CDR3 sequences, about 20% of them seen only once. The material sequenced was peripheral blood mononuclear cells (PBMCs), taken when the disease was refractory, from a patient treated with antithyroid drugs. These receptors all come from a female donor with Graves disease.

The table lists this clonotype with many counts. The V gene is TRBV6-5, the J gene TRBJ2-5; no reliable D call. The length of the CDR3 is 15 residues. V shed 0 bases and J shed 5 bases, with 13 bases lying between them. Germline values: CDR1 MNHEY, CDR2 SVGAGI. CDR3 sequence (DNA): TGTGCCAGCAGTTACTCGATACTACGAATGGAGACCCAGTACTTC. It encodes CASSYSILRMETQYF.

This clonotype was counted a single time. The CDR3 protein is CASRGRGSTADTQYF. The CDR3 DNA reads TGTGCCAGCAGGGGCCGCGGGAGTACCGCAGATACGCAGTATTTT. This sequence joins TRBV12-3 or TRBV12-4 and TRBJ2-3; 7 nucleotides agree with TRBD2. The ends lost 6 bases at V and 4 bases at J; junction bases unmatched: 10. CDR3 length: 15 residues.

This clonotype was recorded many times. The chain links TRBV5-1 to TRBJ2-7; 7 bases line up with TRBD1. CDR1 and CDR2 (germline): SGHRS, YFSETQ. The V and J ends lost 0 bases and 1 base, in that order; junction bases with no gene match: 10. The CDR3 length is 17 residues. Written as DNA, the CDR3 is TGCGCCAGCAGCTTGGAATCTCCGACAGGGTTTTCCTACGAGCAGTACTTC. It specifies CASSLESPTGFSYEQYF.

The chain carries TRBV6-1 and TRBJ1-5; D is unresolved. CDR1 and CDR2 from the germline V gene are MNHNS and SASEGT. The CDR3 totals 15 residues. The V gene lost 5 bases and the J gene lost 5 bases, with 16 bases spanning the gap. For the CDR3, the DNA is TGTGCCAGCAGTAATGGGGATGCCGATTATCAGCCCCAGCATTTT. It specifies CASSNGDADYQPQHF.

This clonotype turned up a few times. The chain recombines TRBV7-9 with TRBJ2-5; D might be TRBD2 (7 bases). The germline V and J ends were trimmed by 5 bases and 4 bases, with 20 bases remaining between them. CDR1 SEHNR and CDR2 FQNEAQ come from the germline V gene (reference sequence). This CDR3 comprises 16 residues. The CDR3 protein is CASSLEGGGSLETQYF. The CDR3 coding sequence is TGTGCCAGCAGCCTAGAAGGGGGGGGGTCGTTAGAGACCCAGTACTTC.

J is TRBJ2-2 and V is TRBV9; TRBD1 aligns across 9 bases. Germline V gene lookup returns CDR1 SGDLS and CDR2 YYNGEE. The CDR3 runs to 14 residues. V was pared by 3 bases and J by 6 bases, with 3 bases of the junction left unmatched. The CDR3 region is CASSATGGPGELFF. In DNA form, the CDR3 reads TGTGCCAGCAGCGCCACAGGGGGCCCCGGGGAGCTGTTTTTT.

CDR3 protein: CASSLFRGASYGYTF. For the CDR3, the DNA is TGTGCCAGCAGTTTATTCCGTGGCGCGTCCTATGGCTACACCTTC. The chain links TRBV27 to TRBJ1-2; unclear D gene. The V gene's germline CDR1 is MNHEY and CDR2 SMNVEV (reference sequence). The length of the CDR3 is 15 residues. The V and J ends lost 1 base and 4 bases respectively, with 13 bases between them.

This clonotype appeared many times. The chain uses TRBV6-2 or TRBV6-3 and TRBJ1-2; D not certain. V was cut by 0 bases and J by 2 bases, with 13 bases left in between. The CDR3 covers 16 residues. Germline V lookup: CDR1 MNHEY, CDR2 SVGEGT. CDR3 amino acids: CASSYSPGEPNYGYTF. The CDR3 DNA follows: TGTGCCAGCAGTTACTCCCCCGGGGAGCCCAACTATGGCTACACCTTC.

The chain is built from TRBV20-1 and TRBJ1-4; a possible D gene is TRBD1 (6 bases). This CDR3 is built from 15 residues. The germline gives CDR1 DFQATT, CDR2 SNEGSKA (reference sequence). V was clipped by 0 bases and J by 6 bases, with 14 bases between them. In DNA, the CDR3 is TGCAGTGCTAGAGATCGTCGGGGGCGCGATGAAAAACTGTTTTTT. Its translation: CSARDRRGRDEKLFF.

The chain is built from TRBV5-1 and TRBJ1-4; D remains unclear. V was pared by 4 bases and J by 4 bases, with 11 bases between. The germline gives CDR1 SGHRS, CDR2 YFSETQ. The CDR3 extends over 14 amino acids. The CDR3 protein is CASSPYSFNEKLFF. CDR3 DNA: TGCGCCAGCAGCCCGTACAGTTTTAATGAAAAACTGTTTTTT.

There are many counts of this clonotype. The chain carries TRBV28 and TRBJ2-5, with 7 positions matching TRBD1. J lost 3 bases, V lost 6 bases, and 7 bases had no gene match. Germline V CDR1 and CDR2: MDHEN, SYDVKM. There are 14 residues in the CDR3. The CDR3 protein is CASSLPGTEETQYF. Here the CDR3 DNA reads TGTGCCAGCAGCCTCCCCGGGACAGAAGAGACCCAGTACTTC.

This clonotype has at least ten counts. This chain connects TRBV6-5 to TRBJ1-2, with unresolved D. V lost 0 bases and J lost 2, with 7 bases in between. The CDR3 is made up of 14 amino acids. Looked up from germline, CDR1 is MNHEY and CDR2 is SVGAGI. This CDR3 is CASSYSRRNYGYTF. For the CDR3, the DNA is TGTGCCAGCAGTTACTCGCGACGGAACTATGGCTACACCTTC.

Only a few counts were recorded for this clonotype. The chain combines TRBV29-1 with TRBJ1-2; D not resolved. The CDR3 runs 12 residues. The germline CDR1 and CDR2 sequences are SQVTM and ANQGSEA. The V end was cut by 7 bases, the J end by 2 bases, with 11 bases between. Here the CDR3 reads CSALGGNYGYTF. The CDR3 DNA sequence: TGCAGCGCCCTCGGCGGGAACTATGGCTACACCTTC.

This clonotype has ten or more counts. The J gene is TRBJ1-1, the V gene TRBV7-9; 7 bases agree with TRBD1. After removal of 10 bases from V and 3 bases from J, the junction contained 11 bases not matched to a gene. The CDR3 length is 14 residues. Per germline, CDR1 SEHNR and CDR2 FQNEAQ (reference sequence). The CDR3 sequence: CATFPGTADTEAFF. The CDR3 DNA follows: TGTGCCACTTTCCCCGGGACAGCCGACACTGAAGCTTTCTTT.

The table lists this clonotype with many counts. The chain uses TRBV20-1 and TRBJ2-5, with 13 bases identical to TRBD2. CDR1 is DFQATT, CDR2 SNEGSKA, per germline (reference sequence). The CDR3 contains 14 residues. V lost 6 bases and J lost 3; bases outside the gene matches: 4. The CDR3 DNA reads TGCAGTGCCTATGGACTAGCGGGGGAAGAGACCCAGTACTTC. Amino acids: CSAYGLAGEETQYF.

The J gene is TRBJ2-5, the V gene TRBV5-4; 10 bases map to TRBD2. Germline loops: CDR1 SGHNT, CDR2 YYREEE (reference sequence). Germline trimming cut 5 bases from V and 4 bases from J; bases unmatched to any gene: 5. The CDR3 runs to 14 residues. CDR3 in DNA: TGTGCCAGCAGTACTAGCGGGGTAGGAGAGACCCAGTACTTC. Its protein product is CASSTSGVGETQYF.

The chain employs TRBV27 and TRBJ1-5; no clear D gene. Trimming stripped 8 bases from V and 5 bases from J, with 13 bases between. The CDR3 has 13 residues. The V gene's germline CDR1 is MNHEY and CDR2 SMNVEV (reference sequence). CDR3 nucleotides: TGTGCCAGCTCCTTTGCAAGGGATCAGCCCCAGCATTTT. It encodes CASSFARDQPQHF.

The chain links TRBV4-2 to TRBJ2-7; no firm D call. The V end lost 1 base, the J end lost 0 bases, and 10 bases lay between the germline ends. Germline V gives CDR1 LGHNA, CDR2 YNFKEQ. The CDR3 runs to 15 residues. CDR3 in DNA: TGTGCCAGCAGCCAAGGCCCGGGTAGCTCCTACGAGCAGTACTTC. It yields the protein CASSQGPGSSYEQYF.

This clonotype was picked up a small number of times. This chain links TRBV7-6 with TRBJ2-7; 8 positions agree with TRBD2. CDR3 length equals 16 residues. V shed 0 bases, J shed 1 base, and the junction held 5 bases outside the gene matches. In germline, CDR1 is SGHVS, CDR2 FNYEAQ. CDR3: CASSLAVAGSSYEQYF. The CDR3 coding sequence is TGTGCCAGCAGCTTAGCGGTAGCGGGAAGTTCCTACGAGCAGTACTTC.

The chain joins TRBV27 to TRBJ1-5; D is unclear. This CDR3 is 13 amino acids long. V gave up 4 bases and J gave up 5 bases, with 9 bases separating them. Germline loops: CDR1 MNHEY, CDR2 SMNVEV (reference sequence). The CDR3 DNA reads TGTGCCAGCAGTTACGGAACCGATCAGCCCCAGCATTTT. Protein product: CASSYGTDQPQHF.